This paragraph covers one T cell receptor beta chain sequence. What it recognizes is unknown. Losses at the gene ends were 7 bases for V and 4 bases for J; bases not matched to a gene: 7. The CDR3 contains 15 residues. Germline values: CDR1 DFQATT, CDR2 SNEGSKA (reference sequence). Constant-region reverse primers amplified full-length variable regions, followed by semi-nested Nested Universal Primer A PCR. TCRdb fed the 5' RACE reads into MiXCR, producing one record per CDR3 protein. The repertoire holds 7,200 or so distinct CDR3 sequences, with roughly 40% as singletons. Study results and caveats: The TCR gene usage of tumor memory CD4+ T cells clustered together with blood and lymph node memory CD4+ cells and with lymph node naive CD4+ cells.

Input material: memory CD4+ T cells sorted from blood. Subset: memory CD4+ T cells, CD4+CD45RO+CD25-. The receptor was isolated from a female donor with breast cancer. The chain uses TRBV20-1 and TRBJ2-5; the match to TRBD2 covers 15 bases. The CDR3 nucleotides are TGCAGTGGCCCATGGACTAGCGGGGGGGGAGAGACCCAGTACTTC. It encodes CSGPWTSGGGETQYF.